The 27 T cell receptor beta chains below come from one sample, sequenced in a study of graft-versus-host responses after intestinal transplantation listed by TCRdb under 2021. What the time point label conveys for this sample: cells obtained before transplantation from donor or recipient. Their target antigens are unknown. Library preparation was by the immunoSEQ multiplex PCR assay. Imported from immuneACCESS, the table was reduced by TCRdb to in-frame sequences with V and J called. These copies leave out some clones; in studies compared against another copy, an unresolved V gene accounts for under half, and the cause of the remainder is not known. The sample profile shows about 47,000 clones; approximately 95% of them were found once. The ten largest clones take up 0.23% of the sample. The starting material was unstimulated CD8+ T cells sorted from spleen or lymph node cells, obtained before transplant. Receptors were obtained from a human donor who was the organ donor for an intestinal transplant.

This rearrangement joins TRBV9 to TRBJ2-6; D is possibly TRBD2 (6 bases). This CDR3 comprises 16 residues. Deletions cut 2 bases from V and 0 bases from J, with 9 bases between. In germline, CDR1 is SGDLS, CDR2 YYNGEE. CDR3 region: CASSVGGSSGANVLTF. CDR3 coding DNA: TGTGCCAGCAGCGTCGGAGGGAGCTCTGGGGCCAACGTCCTGACTTTC.

The DNA for the CDR3 is TGTGCCAGCAGTTTAGGGGGGATAAACGAGCAGTACTTC. Translating it yields CASSLGGINEQYF. The V gene is TRBV27, the J gene TRBJ2-7, with a weak D call TRBD2 (6 bases). This CDR3 is built from 13 residues. The germline V and J ends were trimmed by 2 bases and 5 bases, with 10 bases remaining between them. The germline gives CDR1 MNHEY, CDR2 SMNVEV (reference sequence).

The chain carries TRBV11-3 and TRBJ1-1; 7 positions match TRBD1. With 0 bases clipped from V and 8 bases from J, the junction kept 6 bases outside the gene matches. The CDR3 totals 14 residues. Germline V lookup: CDR1 SGHNT, CDR2 YENEEA. The CDR3 is CASSLETRQGEAFF. CDR3 nucleotide sequence: TGTGCCAGCAGCTTAGAGACCCGACAGGGAGAAGCTTTCTTT.

J is TRBJ2-2 and V is TRBV12-5, with unresolved D. V was clipped by 0 bases and J by 6 bases, with 2 bases between them. Germline loops: CDR1 LGHNT, CDR2 FRNRAP. This CDR3 is 12 amino acids long. CDR3 sequence (DNA): TGTGCTAGTGGTTTGGTACCCGGGGAGCTGTTTTTT. Translation: CASGLVPGELFF.

V is TRBV7-2 and J is TRBJ1-6; D is unclear. The CDR3 runs 16 residues. V was pared by 6 bases and J by 2 bases, with 14 bases between. Per the germline V gene, CDR1 is SGHTA and CDR2 is FQGNSA. CDR3 protein: CASSTYGVAYNSPLHF. Here the CDR3 DNA reads TGTGCCAGCAGTACCTACGGGGTAGCCTATAATTCACCCCTCCACTTT.

With regard to this clone: An end of the junction does not agree with germline; a read error may underlie this. The chain is built from TRBV5-4 and TRBJ2-7; TRBD2 matches 7 bases. CDR3 length: 15 amino acids. Germline V gene lookup returns CDR1 SGHNT and CDR2 YYREEE (reference sequence). CDR3 nucleotide sequence: TGTGCCAGCAACTTGGGAGGGGAAGATTCCTACGAGCAGTACTTC. This codes for CASNLGGEDSYEQYF.

This clone was detected only once. This chain connects TRBV14 to TRBJ2-1; either TRBD1 or TRBD2 may fit D (5 bases each). Germline V gene sequence: CDR1 SGHDN, CDR2 FVKESK. Trimming cost V 1 base and J 4 bases, with 11 bases left between them. There are 15 residues in the CDR3. DNA of the CDR3: TGTGCCAGCAGCCAAGGCCGGGACGAATACAATGAGCAGTTCTTC. Translated: CASSQGRDEYNEQFF.

This chain uses TRBV19 with TRBJ2-7; the D is unclear. Trimming cost V 3 bases and J 2 bases, with 8 bases left between them. This CDR3 contains 13 residues. In germline, CDR1 is LNHDA, CDR2 SQIVND (reference sequence). In DNA form, the CDR3 reads TGTGCCAGTAGTATGGCCAGCACCTACGAGCAGTACTTC. It is translated as CASSMASTYEQYF.

The sample holds one count of this clone. The chain uses TRBV27 and TRBJ1-1; D unresolved. V was pared by 2 bases and J by 1 base, with 8 bases between. The CDR3 contains 14 residues. CDR1 and CDR2 (germline): MNHEY, SMNVEV (reference sequence). The CDR3 sequence is CASSLQIGNTEAFF. DNA of the CDR3: TGTGCCAGCAGTTTACAGATCGGGAACACTGAAGCTTTCTTT.

The chain recombines TRBV29-1 with TRBJ2-1; tentative D call: TRBD2 (6 bases). V was shortened by 3 bases and J by 4 bases, with 13 bases between the two germline ends. The germline V gene has CDR1 SQVTM and CDR2 ANQGSEA. This CDR3 spans 14 amino acids. The CDR3 DNA is TGCAGCGTTGAGGGTGGGGACTTATACAATGAGCAGTTCTTC. Protein: CSVEGGDLYNEQFF.

CDR3 in amino acids: CASRVAGEAQGTQYF. Here the CDR3 DNA reads TGTGCCAGCAGGGTAGCGGGGGAAGCTCAGGGGACCCAGTACTTC. The chain is built from TRBV2 and TRBJ2-5, with 9 bases matching TRBD2. The V gene's germline CDR1 is SNHLY and CDR2 FYNNEI. J was trimmed by 7 bases and V by 6 bases; bases with no gene match: 12. CDR3 size: 15 residues. Full variable domain (missing parts from reference TRBV2 and TRBJ2-5): EPEVTQTPSHQVTQMGQEVILRCVPISNHLYFYWYRQILGQKVEFLVSFYNNEISEKSEIFDDQFSVERPDGSNFTLKIRSTKLEDSAMYFCASRVAGEAQGTQYFGPGTRLLVL.

CDR3 sequence reads: CASSQDRDIETLPSYEQYF. The CDR3 region has the DNA TGCGCCAGCAGCCAAGATAGGGACATAGAAACATTACCCTCCTACGAGCAGTACTTC. This chain joins TRBV4-3 and TRBJ2-7; weak D call: TRBD1 (6 bases). CDR1 is LGHNA and CDR2 is YSLEER in the germline V gene. This CDR3 is 19 amino acids long. V lost 0 bases and J 0 bases, leaving 21 bases between the germline ends.

The chain couples TRBV4-1 to TRBJ2-7; D perhaps matches TRBD1 (6 bases). V was trimmed by 1 base and J by 3 bases, leaving 13 bases between them. The germline V gene has CDR1 MGHRA and CDR2 YSYEKL. The CDR3 runs 15 residues. This CDR3 reads CASSQVLQGYYEQYF. The CDR3 DNA sequence: TGCGCCAGCAGCCAAGTTTTACAGGGATACTACGAGCAGTACTTC.

In DNA form, the CDR3 reads TGCGCCAGCAGCCAAGAATCTAACAGTCAGAATTCACCCCTCCACTTT. Its translation is CASSQESNSQNSPLHF. This chain links TRBV4-1 with TRBJ1-6; D is unclear. V gave up 0 bases and J gave up 7 bases, with 13 bases separating them. The germline V gene has CDR1 MGHRA and CDR2 YSYEKL. There are 16 residues in the CDR3.

V gene TRBV7-3 combines with J gene TRBJ2-5, with 8 bases that match TRBD1. CDR1 is SGHTA, CDR2 FQGTGA, per germline. V gave up 5 bases and J gave up 4 bases; unmatched junction bases: 9. The CDR3 sequence is 15 residues long. The CDR3 region is CASSLRTGPGETQYF. The DNA of the CDR3 is TGTGCCAGCAGCCTACGGACAGGGCCAGGAGAGACCCAGTACTTC.

This chain connects TRBV11-1 to TRBJ2-7; tentatively, D is TRBD2 (5 bases). The length of the CDR3 is 13 residues. The ends were cut back, 3 bases at V and 0 bases at J, with 6 bases in the middle. The V gene's germline CDR1 is SGHAT and CDR2 FQDESV (reference sequence). The CDR3 is CASSFDYSYEQYF. The CDR3 DNA sequence: TGTGCCAGCAGCTTTGACTACTCCTACGAGCAGTACTTC.

This chain links TRBV4-3 with TRBJ2-1, with 9 bases aligning to TRBD2. Per germline, CDR1 LGHNA and CDR2 YSLEER. The CDR3 is made up of 19 amino acids. The trim removed 0 bases at V and 0 bases at J, leaving 9 bases unmatched. For the CDR3, the DNA is TGCGCCAGCAGCCAAGAGCGGTGGGTAGCGGGGGACTCCTACAATGAGCAGTTCTTC. Translated, it gives CASSQERWVAGDSYNEQFF.

The genes are TRBV28 and TRBJ1-2; TRBD1 is a possible D gene (6 bases). Germline V gene sequence: CDR1 MDHEN, CDR2 SYDVKM. The germline V and J ends were trimmed by 4 bases and 5 bases, with 14 bases remaining between them. The CDR3 spans 14 residues. For the CDR3, the DNA is TGTGCCAGCAGTTGGGGGGCCTCTGAGTATGGCTACACCTTC. Protein sequence: CASSWGASEYGYTF.

The chain has TRBV28 and TRBJ1-1; TRBD1 matches at 8 bases. The CDR3 sequence is 16 residues long. Germline V lookup: CDR1 MDHEN, CDR2 SYDVKM. V shed 4 bases and J 3 bases; nucleotides not matched to a gene: 10. The CDR3 DNA reads as TGTGCCAGCAGTTACGCCGGGACAGGAGGGGACACTGAAGCTTTCTTT. It encodes CASSYAGTGGDTEAFF.

The chain joins TRBV30 to TRBJ2-2; D is uncertain. Deletions cut 2 bases from V and 1 base from J, with 5 bases between. This CDR3 comprises 13 residues. Germline CDR1 is GTSNPN and CDR2 is SVGIG (reference sequence). CDR3 amino acids: CAWSRGNTGELFF. The CDR3 DNA sequence: TGTGCCTGGAGTCGCGGGAACACCGGGGAGCTGTTTTTT.

The chain links TRBV27 to TRBJ1-5; no firm D call. The CDR3 runs 14 residues. Germline values: CDR1 MNHEY, CDR2 SMNVEV (reference sequence). V was shortened by 2 bases and J by 4 bases, with 9 bases between the two germline ends. The CDR3 bases are TGTGCCAGCAGTTTAGGCGGGGTTAATCAGCCCCAGCATTTT. Translated, it gives CASSLGGVNQPQHF.

The J gene is TRBJ1-6, the V gene TRBV4-3; D is perhaps TRBD1 (5 bases). Germline lookup yields CDR1 LGHNA and CDR2 YSLEER. The CDR3 runs 13 residues. V was pared by 1 base and J by 10 bases, with 8 bases between. The CDR3: CASSQAGGSPLHF. The DNA for the CDR3 is TGCGCCAGCAGCCAAGCCGGGGGGTCACCCCTCCACTTT.

Note on this clone: The junction departs from germline at one end; a sequencing error may be responsible. The V gene is TRBV10-1, the J gene TRBJ2-6; no clear D. CDR1 is WNHNN, CDR2 SYGVQD, per germline (reference sequence). This CDR3 region has 18 residues. CDR3 nucleotide sequence: TGCGCCAGCAGTATATTTGTAAATCGCACAAAGTCGGGCCAACGTCCTGACTTC. This gives the protein CASSIFVNRTKSGQRPDF.

V and J are TRBV4-3 and TRBJ2-1, with D perhaps matching TRBD1 or TRBD2 (5 bases each). Germline CDR1 LGHNA, CDR2 YSLEER. The ends were cut back, 1 base at V and 9 bases at J, with 22 bases in the middle. CDR3 length: 17 amino acids. DNA for the CDR3: TGCGCCAGCAGCCAAGGTGGAATGGGCGGTGGGGACCGTGAGCAGTTCTTC. Protein product: CASSQGGMGGGDREQFF.

V gene TRBV5-1 combines with J gene TRBJ2-2; D is unresolved. This CDR3 has 14 residues. V dropped 0 bases and J dropped 0 bases, with 3 bases sitting between them. Germline V gene data show CDR1 as SGHRS and CDR2 as YFSETQ. For the CDR3, the DNA is TGCGCCAGCAGCTTGGTTTCGAACACCGGGGAGCTGTTTTTT. Its protein product is CASSLVSNTGELFF.

The chain uses TRBV5-4 and TRBJ2-3; 10 bases line up with TRBD2. Germline CDR1 and CDR2: SGHNT and YYREEE (reference sequence). With 5 bases clipped from V and 2 bases from J, the junction kept 8 bases outside the gene matches. The CDR3 spans 16 residues. Written as DNA, the CDR3 is TGTGCCAGCAGACCAACTAGCGGGGTGAACACAGATACGCAGTATTTT. Encoded protein: CASRPTSGVNTDTQYF.

The rearrangement links TRBV11-2 to TRBJ2-5; D gene ambiguous. The end of the DNA is better explained by TRBJ2-7, so the J call may be wrong. This CDR3 has 15 residues. The germline gives CDR1 SGHAT, CDR2 FQNNGV. The CDR3 sequence: CASSLESTSWYEQYF. CDR3 DNA: TGTGCCAGCAGCTTAGAGTCGACGTCGTGGTACGAGCAGTACTTC.